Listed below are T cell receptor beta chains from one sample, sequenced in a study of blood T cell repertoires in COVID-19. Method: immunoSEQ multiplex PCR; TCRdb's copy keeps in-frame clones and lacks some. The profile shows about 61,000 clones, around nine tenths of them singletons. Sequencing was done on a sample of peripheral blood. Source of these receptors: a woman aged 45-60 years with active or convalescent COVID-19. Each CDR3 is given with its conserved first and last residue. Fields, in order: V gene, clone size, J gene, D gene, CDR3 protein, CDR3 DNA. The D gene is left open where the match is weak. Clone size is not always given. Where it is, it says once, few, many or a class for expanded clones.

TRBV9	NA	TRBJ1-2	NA	CASSVVGSRRYGYTF	TGTGCCAGCAGCGTAGTGGGGAGCCGGCGCTATGGCTACACCTTC
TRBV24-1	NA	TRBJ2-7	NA	CAPERWLCSEQYF	TGTGCCCCGGAGAGATGGCTTTGCTCCGAGCAGTACTTC
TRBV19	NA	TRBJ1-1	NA	CASSIDRDTEAFF	TGTGCCAGTAGTATCGATCGGGACACTGAAGCTTTCTTT
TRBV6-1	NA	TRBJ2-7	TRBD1	CASSEPGQGPRGQYF	TGTGCCAGCAGTGAACCGGGACAGGGCCCTCGGGGGCAGTACTTC
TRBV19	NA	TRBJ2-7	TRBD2	CASSKGEGYEQYF	TGTGCCAGTAGTAAAGGGGAGGGCTACGAGCAGTACTTC
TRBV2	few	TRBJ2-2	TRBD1	CASSSRGLRNTGELFF	TGTGCCAGCAGCAGCAGGGGGCTTCGGAACACCGGGGAGCTGTTTTTT
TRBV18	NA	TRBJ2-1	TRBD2	CASSPVGGANEQFF	TGTGCCAGCTCACCAGTGGGAGGGGCCAATGAGCAGTTCTTC
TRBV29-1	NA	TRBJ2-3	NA	CSVELTGRGMTDTQYF	TGCAGCGTTGAACTGACAGGACGGGGAATGACAGATACGCAGTATTTT
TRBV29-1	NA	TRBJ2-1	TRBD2	CSVEDGAGAVNEQFF	TGCAGCGTTGAAGATGGAGCGGGAGCTGTCAATGAGCAGTTCTTC
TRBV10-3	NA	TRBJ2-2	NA	CAIPTNRGIPGELFF	TGTGCCATCCCTACGAACCGCGGAATCCCCGGGGAGCTGTTTTTT
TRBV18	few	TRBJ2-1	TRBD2	CASSPRLAGYNEQFF	TGTGCCAGCTCACCACGACTAGCGGGTTACAATGAGCAGTTCTTC
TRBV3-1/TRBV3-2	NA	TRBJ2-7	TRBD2	CASSQDFISGSYEQYF	TGTGCCAGCAGCCAAGATTTTATCAGCGGGAGTTACGAGCAGTACTTC
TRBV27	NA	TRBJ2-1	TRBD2	CASSPPRASGGNEQFF	TGTGCCAGCAGTCCACCCAGAGCTAGCGGGGGCAATGAGCAGTTCTTC
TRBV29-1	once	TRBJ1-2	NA	CSVAKAGYSDGYTF	TGCAGCGTTGCAAAGGCAGGGTATAGTGATGGCTACACCTTC
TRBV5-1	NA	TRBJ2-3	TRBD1	CASSPAVGQAPNTQYF	TGCGCCAGCAGCCCCGCTGTGGGACAGGCCCCAAATACGCAGTATTTT
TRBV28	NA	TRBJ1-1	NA	CASRGQGNTEAFF	TGTGCCAGCAGGGGGCAGGGGAACACTGAAGCTTTCTTT
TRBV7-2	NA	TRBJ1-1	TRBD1	CASSLGDRGVNTEAFF	TGTGCCAGCAGCTTGGGAGACAGGGGAGTGAACACTGAAGCTTTCTTT
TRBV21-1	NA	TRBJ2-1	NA	CASTGLAQNNEQFF	TGTGCCAGCACGGGACTAGCACAGAACAATGAGCAGTTCTTC
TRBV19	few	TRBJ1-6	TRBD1	CASSRQGNGRDSPLHF	TGTGCCAGTAGTAGACAGGGGAACGGAAGGGATTCACCCCTCCACTTT
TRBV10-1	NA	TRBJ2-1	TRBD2	CASSGLAESYNEQFF	TGCGCCAGCAGTGGGCTAGCGGAAAGCTACAATGAGCAGTTCTTC